This is a list of T cell receptor beta chains from one sample in a study of cytomegalovirus exposure and HLA in healthy donors. Sequenced by immunoSEQ multiplex PCR; TCRdb stores in-frame clones only, minus some. The data show tens of thousands of clones, roughly 96% seen once. The sample consisted of PBMCs. Receptors were obtained from a man aged 18 to 35 in good health and CMV-seronegative. CDR3s include the opening cysteine and the closing phenylalanine or tryptophan. A D gene is named only where the DNA matches it firmly.

>TRBV28|TRBD1|TRBJ1-5
TGTGCCAGCACCCCCCCCAGGGGGCAGGGCAATCAGCCCCAGCATTTT
CASTPPRGQGNQPQHF
>TRBV11-2|TRBD1|TRBJ1-4
TGTGCCAGCAGCCCCCGGGACAGGGGGCGTGAAAAACTGTTTTTT
CASSPRDRGREKLFF
>TRBV7-8|.|TRBJ1-2
TGTGCCAGCAGCTTAAACACCGGGACTGCGGGTTATGGCTACACCTTC
CASSLNTGTAGYGYTF
>TRBV28|.|TRBJ1-2
TGTGCCAGCAGTTCCCCCGGGGGGCGTTATGGCTACACCTTC
CASSSPGGRYGYTF
>TRBV10-2|.|TRBJ2-5
TGCGCCAGTTCAACAGGGTCGACGGAGACCCAGTACTTC
CASSTGSTETQYF
>TRBV6-5|.|TRBJ2-5
TGTGCCAGCACCCCGAGGGCAGGGACCCAGTACTTC
CASTPRAGTQYF
>TRBV13|.|TRBJ1-1
TGTGCCAGCAGCTCGGGACACCAAAACACTGAAGCTTTCTTT
CASSSGHQNTEAFF
>TRBV6-5|TRBD2|TRBJ2-3
TGTGTCGTAACTAGCGCCTTCACAGATACGCAGTATTTT
CVVTSAFTDTQYF
>TRBV6-1|.|TRBJ1-1
TGTGCCAGCAGTGAACAGGCAAGGGGTTCGACTGAAGCTTTCTTT
CASSEQARGSTEAFF
>TRBV4-1|.|TRBJ1-1
TGCGCCAGCAGCCACCCAGCGAACAGGGATTTCACTGAAGCTTTCTTT
CASSHPANRDFTEAFF
>TRBV27|.|TRBJ1-1
TGTGCCAGCAGTCACAGGCACATGAACACTGAAGCTTTCTTT
CASSHRHMNTEAFF
>TRBV7-8|.|TRBJ2-2
TGTGCCAGCAGCTTAGTCACCTACAGGGCCAGGGAAACCGGGGAGCTGTTTTTT
CASSLVTYRARETGELFF